The 18 T cell receptor beta chains in this list originate from one sample, sequenced in a study of cytomegalovirus exposure and HLA in healthy donors. 60 Vbeta and 13 Jbeta primers were used in PCR. TCRdb's copy holds only in-frame clones and misses some; the assay was immunoSEQ multiplex PCR. The sample lists about 230,000 clones, just under 80% occurring once. The sample comprised PBMCs. Receptor source: a boy aged 10-17 years in good health and CMV-seronegative.

This chain uses TRBV11-2 with TRBJ1-1, with D perhaps matching TRBD1 (6 bases). From germline, CDR1 is SGHAT and CDR2 FQNNGV. The ends were cut back, 1 base at V and 6 bases at J, with 15 bases in the middle. The CDR3 extends over 15 amino acids. The CDR3 sequence is CASSLVARGRAEAFF. CDR3 coding DNA: TGTGCCAGCAGCTTAGTCGCCAGGGGACGGGCTGAAGCTTTCTTT.

The rearrangement uses TRBV2 and TRBJ1-1, with a possible D match to TRBD1 (6 bases). V was cut by 8 bases and J by 1 base, with 11 bases left in between. The CDR3 has 13 amino acids. Germline CDR1 SNHLY, CDR2 FYNNEI. As DNA, the CDR3 is TGTGCCAGCCGGACAGAAAGGAACACTGAAGCTTTCTTT. It translates to CASRTERNTEAFF.

V usage is TRBV11-3 and J usage is TRBJ1-1; D perhaps matches TRBD1 (6 bases). Trimming pared 1 base from V and 10 bases from J, leaving 16 bases between. CDR1 SGHNT and CDR2 YENEEA come from the germline V gene. The length of the CDR3 is 14 residues. The CDR3 protein is CASSLGGPADVAFF. CDR3 sequence (DNA): TGTGCCAGCAGCTTAGGGGGGCCAGCTGATGTAGCTTTCTTT.

This chain uses TRBV7-2 with TRBJ1-1; 9 bases match TRBD1. Germline CDR1 SGHTA, CDR2 FQGNSA. V dropped 6 bases and J dropped 4; count of bases not matched to a gene: 12. The CDR3 is 16 amino acids. DNA for the CDR3: TGTGCCAGCAGACCCTTCCACAGGGGGCGAGGCACTGAAGCTTTCTTT. This codes for CASRPFHRGRGTEAFF.

The V gene is TRBV29-1, the J gene TRBJ1-1; no clear D. The germline CDR1 and CDR2 sequences are SQVTM and ANQGSEA. Trimming removed 2 bases from V and 0 bases from J, with 7 bases in between. CDR3 length: 13 amino acids. CDR3 DNA: TGCAGCGTTGAACGTCGTATGAACACTGAAGCTTTCTTT. Its translation is CSVERRMNTEAFF.

This clone showed up just once. This chain links TRBV19 with TRBJ2-1; 8 bases map to TRBD2. The germline gives CDR1 LNHDA, CDR2 SQIVND (reference sequence). With 8 bases clipped from V and 11 bases from J, the junction kept 8 bases outside the gene matches. The CDR3 runs 12 residues. In DNA form, the CDR3 reads TGTGCCAGTTTAAGAAGCGGGGGACAGCAGTTCTTC. Its protein is CASLRSGGQQFF.

The chain carries TRBV7-9 and TRBJ1-1; perhaps TRBD1 as D (5 bases). CDR3 length: 16 residues. V was clipped by 4 bases and J by 3 bases, with 18 bases between them. Per germline, CDR1 SEHNR and CDR2 FQNEAQ (reference sequence). CDR3 residues: CASSSLYQVGDTEAFF. In DNA, the CDR3 is TGTGCCAGCAGCTCCCTTTATCAGGTAGGGGACACTGAAGCTTTCTTT.

The genes are TRBV5-6 and TRBJ2-7; D is possibly TRBD1 (5 bases). Trimming took 0 bases from V and 0 from J, leaving 7 bases between them. The CDR3 totals 14 residues. The germline CDR1 and CDR2 sequences are SGHDT and YYEEEE. This chain's CDR3 is CASSLGQGSYEQYF. CDR3 DNA: TGTGCCAGCAGCTTGGGGCAGGGCTCCTACGAGCAGTACTTC. Combining the CDR3 with reference TRBV5-6 and TRBJ2-7 gives the whole variable domain DAGVTQSPTHLIKTRGQQVTLRCSPKSGHDTVSWYQQALGQGPQFIFQYYEEEERQRGNFPDRFSGHQFPNYSSELNVNALLLGDSALYLCASSLGQGSYEQYFGPGTRLTVT.

The CDR3 region has the DNA TGTGCCAGCAATCGCGGGGGGGCCCTCGAGACCCAGTACTTC. It is translated as CASNRGGALETQYF. The V gene is TRBV5-4, the J gene TRBJ2-5; 9 nucleotides line up with TRBD2. V lost 6 bases and J lost 5; bases outside the gene matches: 8. This CDR3 contains 14 residues. Germline V gene lookup returns CDR1 SGHNT and CDR2 YYREEE (reference sequence).

The V and J genes are TRBV6-6 and TRBJ1-2; D uncertain. This CDR3 has 13 residues. Germline V lookup: CDR1 MNHNY, CDR2 SVGAGI (reference sequence). Trimming stripped 2 bases from V and 7 bases from J, with 11 bases between. The CDR3: CASSYKREGGYTF. CDR3 DNA: TGTGCCAGCAGTTACAAACGCGAGGGTGGCTACACCTTC.

This chain links TRBV11-2 with TRBJ2-3; TRBD2 might be the D (5 bases). Germline CDR1 SGHAT, CDR2 FQNNGV. The V and J ends lost 5 bases and 5 bases respectively, with 23 bases between them. The CDR3 covers 17 residues. Here the CDR3 DNA reads TGTGCCAGCAGCCCCGGAGGCGCGAGGGTGGTCTTAGATACGCAGTATTTT. This codes for CASSPGGARVVLDTQYF. Based on the CDR3 plus reference TRBV11-2 and TRBJ2-3, the full variable domain is EAGVAQSPRYKIIEKRQSVAFWCNPISGHATLYWYQQILGQGPKLLIQFQNNGVVDDSQLPKDRFSAERLKGVDSTLKIQPAKLEDSAVYLCASSPGGARVVLDTQYFGPGTRLTVL.

The chain employs TRBV4-1 and TRBJ1-1; possibly TRBD1 for D (5 bases). Germline V gene data show CDR1 as MGHRA and CDR2 as YSYEKL. With 4 bases removed from V and 3 bases from J, the gap between germline ends came to 12 bases. CDR3 length equals 14 residues. The DNA for the CDR3 is TGCGCCAGCAGCCGACAGCCTCTGGACACTGAAGCTTTCTTT. It translates to CASSRQPLDTEAFF.

The genes are TRBV2 and TRBJ2-5, with D tentatively TRBD1 (6 bases). V dropped 6 bases and J dropped 3 bases, with 14 bases sitting between them. The CDR3 length is 14 residues. CDR1 SNHLY and CDR2 FYNNEI come from the germline V gene. CDR3 nucleotides: TGTGCCAGCAGAACAACTTACAGGGAAGAGACCCAGTACTTC. Translated, it gives CASRTTYREETQYF.

The chain couples TRBV2 to TRBJ2-1, with 9 bases identical to TRBD2. After removal of 6 bases from V and 8 bases from J, the junction contained 11 bases not matched to a gene. The CDR3 totals 15 residues. The germline CDR1 and CDR2 sequences are SNHLY and FYNNEI. Here the CDR3 reads CASRALGLASHEQFF. DNA for the CDR3: TGTGCCAGCAGAGCCCTCGGACTAGCGAGTCATGAGCAGTTCTTC.

The chain recombines TRBV6-6 with TRBJ1-5; D remains ambiguous. Trimming pared 7 bases from V and 0 bases from J, leaving 16 bases between. The CDR3 runs 16 residues. CDR1 is MNHNY and CDR2 is SVGAGI in the germline V gene (reference sequence). The CDR3 protein is CASTDSPGFSNQPQHF. The CDR3 DNA reads as TGTGCCAGCACCGACTCTCCCGGATTTAGCAATCAGCCCCAGCATTTT.

In its sample, this clone was seen a few times. The chain employs TRBV2 and TRBJ1-6; D remains unclear. CDR1 is SNHLY and CDR2 is FYNNEI in the germline V gene. Trimming stripped 1 base from V and 15 bases from J, with 13 bases between. The CDR3 covers 13 residues. The CDR3: CASSEGTPPHLHF. The CDR3 nucleotides read TGTGCCAGCAGTGAAGGTACTCCACCCCACCTCCACTTT.

In the case of this clone: The junction and the germline gene differ at one end; a read error may be behind it. The V and J genes are TRBV7-9 and TRBJ2-4; 8 bases line up with TRBD2. Germline V gene sequence: CDR1 SEHNR, CDR2 FQNEAQ (reference sequence). The CDR3 has 18 residues. CDR3 sequence (DNA): TGTTCCAGCAGCCTCACGGGAGGGCCACGAGGTGCCAAAAACATTCAGTACTTC. Encoded protein: CSSSLTGGPRGAKNIQYF.

The chain carries TRBV27 and TRBJ2-4; 9 bases agree with TRBD1. Trimming removed 5 bases from V and 7 bases from J; junction bases left unmatched: 12. The CDR3 consists of 16 residues. The germline gives CDR1 MNHEY, CDR2 SMNVEV (reference sequence). The CDR3 is CASSLLKGTGPNIQYF. The CDR3 nucleotides read TGTGCCAGCAGTCTACTTAAGGGGACAGGGCCGAACATTCAGTACTTC.